Following are 8 T cell receptor beta chains from one sample sequenced in a study of T and B cells in COVID-19 patients. TRB rearrangements were amplified by multiplex PCR with BIOMED2 TRB-A/B primers. MiXCR was run by TCRdb on the multiplex PCR reads, yielding one entry per CDR3 protein. The sample consists of 8,000 to 9,500 distinct CDR3 sequences, about two fifths of them appearing once. From blood, about 220-500 ng of genomic DNA served as TRB template. Specimen: blood. Receptors originate from a human donor with active COVID-19.

Notes on this clonotype: Given the absence of the conserved phenylalanine or tryptophan at the CDR3 end, a read error is likely. The limits of the CDR3 on the DNA are not certain, so only TCRdb's listed CDR3 is given. The chain carries TRBV6-5 and TRBJ2-7; the D segment call TRBD2 is taken from the table without a DNA check. The CDR3 region is 9 residues in length, termini included. Germline V gene data show CDR1 as MNHEY and CDR2 as SVGAGI. The chain's CDR3 is CASRRGLAG.

This clonotype was detected only a few times. This chain connects TRBV6-2 or TRBV6-3 to TRBJ2-1, with TRBD2 matching 12 bases. The CDR3 is 15 amino acids. J was trimmed by 8 bases and V by 6 bases; bases with no gene match: 8. Looked up from germline, CDR1 is MNHEY and CDR2 is SVGEGT. The CDR3 spells CASRDPSGRGYEQFF. The CDR3 DNA follows: TGTGCCAGCAGGGATCCTAGCGGGAGGGGCTATGAGCAGTTCTTC.

The chain couples TRBV6-2 or TRBV6-3 to TRBJ1-2, with TRBD1 as a possible D gene (6 bases). The CDR3 is 15 residues long. Germline V lookup: CDR1 MNHEY, CDR2 SVGEGT. Trimming shortened V by 5 bases and J by 0 bases, and 13 bases separated the two germline ends. CDR3 region: CASSQGHLPNYGYTF. In DNA, the CDR3 is TGTGCCAGCAGTCAGGGACACCTCCCTAACTATGGCTACACCTTC.

This clonotype came up many times. V gene TRBV19 combines with J gene TRBJ2-1, with 9 bases aligning to TRBD2. The CDR3 is 15 amino acids. J was trimmed by 5 bases and V by 3 bases; bases with no gene match: 5. Germline V gene data show CDR1 as LNHDA and CDR2 as SQIVND (reference sequence). CDR3 amino acids: CASSISSSGDNEQFF. CDR3 coding DNA: TGTGCCAGTAGTATTAGTTCTAGCGGGGACAATGAGCAGTTCTTC.

This clonotype has only a few counts. The rearrangement uses TRBV5-4 and TRBJ2-7; tentatively, D is TRBD2 (6 bases). Germline V gives CDR1 SGHNT, CDR2 YYREEE (reference sequence). Trimming took off 4 bases at V and 5 bases at J, with 13 bases between the two ends. The CDR3 has 13 amino acids. Here the CDR3 reads CASSPGLKDEQYF. CDR3 sequence (DNA): TGTGCCAGCAGCCCCGGACTAAAAGACGAGCAGTACTTC.

The chain couples TRBV6-5 to TRBJ1-5, with D possibly matching TRBD1 (5 bases). The CDR3 consists of 16 residues. V lost 8 bases and J lost 4, with 21 bases in between. Germline CDR1 MNHEY, CDR2 SVGAGI. The CDR3 sequence is CASGPPKGRFNQPQHF. CDR3 in DNA: TGTGCCAGCGGTCCTCCGAAGGGGAGATTTAATCAGCCCCAGCATTTT.

The chain joins TRBV28 to TRBJ1-2, with D hard to call. The CDR3 extends over 11 amino acids. The germline V and J ends were trimmed by 5 bases and 8 bases, with 9 bases remaining between them. CDR1 and CDR2 from the germline V gene are MDHEN and SYDVKM. The CDR3: CASSPNRGYTF. The CDR3 DNA reads TGTGCCAGCAGTCCTAACAGAGGCTACACCTTC.

This chain connects TRBV18 to TRBJ1-1; D gene unclear. The V end was cut by 3 bases, the J end by 3 bases, with 5 bases between. The germline gives CDR1 KGHSH, CDR2 LQKENI. The CDR3 contains 12 residues. CDR3 loop: CASSPVDTEAFF. CDR3 DNA: TGTGCCAGCTCACCGGTAGACACTGAAGCTTTCTTT.